This T cell receptor beta chain was identified during a study of shared clonotypes between healthy human individuals. CD45RO-negative CD8 cells positively selected for CCR7 made up the naive population, which excluded terminally differentiated effector memory CD45RA+ cells. Free of recent acute infections or vaccinations, the donors were healthy HIV-negative adults. V lost 4 bases and J lost 7; bases outside the gene matches: 5. There are 15 residues in the CDR3. Germline loops: CDR1 SGHDT, CDR2 YYEEEE. A word on this clone: As yet, its antigen is unknown.

Study-wide results and caveats: The generation probabilities recorded for non-shared clonotypes fell below those of clonotypes shared by all four donors.

Assay execution proceeded at the deep level. Assay: immunoSEQ multiplex PCR; the TCRdb copy retains only in-frame clones and omits some. The sample yields about 2 million clones, around 96% seen once. The clonotype originates from a man younger than 30 in good health. Specimen: naive CD8+ T cells sorted from blood. V and J are TRBV5-6 and TRBJ2-5; 15 bases are shared with TRBD2. The CDR3 nucleotides read TGTGCCAGCAGCCCGGGGACTAGCGGGGGGTGGACCCAGTACTTC. It is translated as CASSPGTSGGWTQYF. Complete variable domain (other parts from reference TRBV5-6 and TRBJ2-5): DAGVTQSPTHLIKTRGQQVTLRCSPKSGHDTVSWYQQALGQGPQFIFQYYEEEERQRGNFPDRFSGHQFPNYSSELNVNALLLGDSALYLCASSPGTSGGWTQYFGPGTRLLVL.